Included here is one TCR beta chain sequence, with context. This CDR3 region has 12 residues. The V gene lost 4 bases and the J gene lost 6 bases, with 6 bases spanning the gap. Looked up from germline, CDR1 is SGHAT and CDR2 is FQDESV (reference sequence). These data originate in a study of cytomegalovirus exposure and HLA in healthy donors. The donors were members of the validation cohort, which comprised approximately 120 subjects and was separate from the first cohort of roughly 700 subjects. Using immunoSEQ multiplex PCR, the repertoire was profiled, and TCRdb retains in-frame clones only, with some absent. Of 150,000 or so clones in the sample, approximately 86% were seen once.

Specimen: PBMCs. This receptor was obtained from a young man in good health and CMV-seropositive. The rearrangement joins TRBV11-1 to TRBJ2-2; D is unclear. The DNA of the CDR3 is TGTGCCAGCAGCTCCCTCCCCGGGGAGCTGTTTTTT. This encodes CASSSLPGELFF.